One sample yielded the 17 T cell receptor beta chains listed below, sequenced in a study of cytomegalovirus exposure and HLA in healthy donors. Repertoires were generated with immunoSEQ multiplex PCR, while TCRdb's copy carries only in-frame clones and drops some. The table has approximately 150,000 clones, approximately 90% seen once; the top ten hold 4.5%. Sequenced sample: PBMCs. These receptors originate from a man aged 18 to 29 in good health and CMV-seropositive.

The rearrangement joins TRBV7-3 to TRBJ2-5, with D tentatively TRBD2 (6 bases). The CDR3 covers 15 residues. V was cut by 5 bases and J by 5 bases, with 18 bases left in between. The germline V gene encodes CDR1 SGHTA and CDR2 FQGTGA. For the CDR3, the DNA is TGTGCCAGCAGCCGGTCCGGGACTTCGGTCGAGACCCAGTACTTC. Protein sequence: CASSRSGTSVETQYF.

The chain is built from TRBV19 and TRBJ2-1, with TRBD1 identical over 7 bases. The CDR3 consists of 14 residues. The germline V gene encodes CDR1 LNHDA and CDR2 SQIVND (reference sequence). V dropped 5 bases and J dropped 6; count of bases not matched to a gene: 7. CDR3 protein: CASSDRTGINEQFF. Written as DNA, the CDR3 is TGTGCCAGTAGTGACCGGACAGGCATCAATGAGCAGTTCTTC.

This chain connects TRBV30 to TRBJ1-5, with TRBD1 matching over 7 bases. Trimming took 2 bases from V and 6 from J; bases not matched to a gene: 10. CDR1 and CDR2 from the germline V gene are GTSNPN and SVGIG (reference sequence). The CDR3 covers 15 residues. The CDR3 here is CAWSRQGKEAQPQHF. DNA for the CDR3: TGTGCCTGGAGTCGACAGGGAAAGGAGGCTCAGCCCCAGCATTTT.

V is TRBV13 and J is TRBJ1-3, with 7 bases identical to TRBD1. From germline, CDR1 is PRHDT and CDR2 FYEKMQ (reference sequence). The CDR3 is 15 residues long. V lost 5 bases, J lost 2 bases, and 6 bases stayed unmatched. CDR3: CASSRNQGAGNTIYF. The CDR3 nucleotides read TGTGCCAGCAGCCGCAACCAGGGGGCTGGAAACACCATATATTTT.

The chain combines TRBV13 with TRBJ2-7; possibly TRBD2 for D (5 bases). V was clipped by 5 bases and J by 0 bases, with 8 bases between them. In germline, CDR1 is PRHDT, CDR2 FYEKMQ (reference sequence). This CDR3 has 13 amino acids. CDR3 coding DNA: TGTGCCAGCAGCCGTACTAGCTCCTACGAGCAGTACTTC. It specifies CASSRTSSYEQYF.

The rearrangement joins TRBV7-9 to TRBJ2-3; a weak D match, TRBD2 (5 bases). The CDR3 has 12 residues. With 3 bases removed from V and 9 bases from J, the gap between germline ends came to 10 bases. Germline loops: CDR1 SEHNR, CDR2 FQNEAQ (reference sequence). The CDR3: CASSFSGETQYF. CDR3 sequence (DNA): TGTGCCAGCAGCTTCTCCGGGGAAACGCAGTATTTT.

The chain combines TRBV7-8 with TRBJ1-1; 7 bases match TRBD1. The CDR3 is 14 residues long. CDR1 and CDR2 from the germline V gene are SGHVS and FQNEAQ. Trimming took 5 bases from V and 2 from J; bases not matched to a gene: 5. The CDR3 region is CASSPGQANTEAFF. As DNA, the CDR3 is TGTGCCAGCAGCCCCGGACAGGCCAACACTGAAGCTTTCTTT.

This rearrangement joins TRBV6-1 to TRBJ2-3, with a tentative D call TRBD2 (5 bases). Trimming removed 10 bases at V and 1 base at J, with 15 bases between. This CDR3 is built from 14 residues. The germline V gene has CDR1 MNHNS and CDR2 SASEGT. CDR3: CATWEIFRTDTQYF. CDR3 in DNA: TGTGCCACCTGGGAGATTTTTCGCACAGATACGCAGTATTTT.

This chain connects TRBV2 to TRBJ1-1; possibly TRBD1 for D (5 bases). Germline V gene sequence: CDR1 SNHLY, CDR2 FYNNEI. V was shortened by 2 bases and J by 1 base, with 11 bases between the two germline ends. The CDR3 is 15 residues long. This CDR3 reads CASSERRGRNTEAFF. Here the CDR3 DNA reads TGTGCCAGCAGTGAAAGAAGGGGCCGGAACACTGAAGCTTTCTTT.

The chain uses TRBV2 and TRBJ2-1, with D tentatively TRBD2 (5 bases). V was pared by 4 bases and J by 10 bases, with 5 bases between. Germline assignment: CDR1 SNHLY and CDR2 FYNNEI. This CDR3 comprises 10 residues. The CDR3 coding sequence is TGTGCCAGCAGTGGGGAGGAGCAGTTCTTC. Its protein is CASSGEEQFF.

The rearrangement links TRBV28 to TRBJ2-3, with TRBD2 as a possible D gene (5 bases). This CDR3 spans 15 amino acids. The V gene's germline CDR1 is MDHEN and CDR2 SYDVKM. The V gene lost 3 bases and the J gene lost 7 bases, with 17 bases spanning the gap. For the CDR3, the DNA is TGTGCCAGCAGTTTTCTCCGGGGTGGGGAGTATACGCAGTATTTT. Translating gives CASSFLRGGEYTQYF.

The chain couples TRBV28 to TRBJ2-7, with a possible D match to TRBD1 (5 bases). The CDR3 has 14 amino acids. Germline lookup yields CDR1 MDHEN and CDR2 SYDVKM. Trimming left V 6 bases short and J 3 bases short, with 15 bases between. The chain's CDR3 is CASSGWGQNYEQYF. CDR3 DNA sequence: TGTGCCAGCAGCGGTTGGGGCCAGAACTACGAGCAGTACTTC.

The chain combines TRBV19 with TRBJ2-7, with a tentative D call TRBD2 (6 bases). The CDR3 totals 15 residues. Trimming removed 5 bases at V and 6 bases at J, with 20 bases between. Germline CDR1 is LNHDA and CDR2 is SQIVND (reference sequence). The CDR3 region is CASSPRRGLSVEQYF. CDR3 nucleotide sequence: TGTGCCAGTAGTCCCAGGAGGGGCCTGAGTGTCGAGCAGTACTTC.

The chain uses TRBV29-1 and TRBJ1-2; weak D call: TRBD1 (5 bases). Germline V gene data show CDR1 as SQVTM and CDR2 as ANQGSEA. With 5 bases removed from V and 8 bases from J, the gap between germline ends came to 15 bases. The CDR3 is 12 residues long. In DNA form, the CDR3 reads TGCAGCGTTACGGGACTTTTTCCGGGCTACACCTTC. Translation: CSVTGLFPGYTF.

The chain combines TRBV4-1 with TRBJ1-2; the D is unclear. V lost 3 bases and J lost 2, with 13 bases in between. There are 15 residues in the CDR3. From germline, CDR1 is MGHRA and CDR2 YSYEKL. The chain's CDR3 is CASSHTSTGNYGYTF. DNA for the CDR3: TGCGCCAGCAGCCACACAAGTACGGGGAACTATGGCTACACCTTC.

This sequence joins TRBV13 and TRBJ2-7; D possibly corresponds to TRBD1 (7 bases). Germline-derived CDR1 and CDR2 are PRHDT and FYEKMQ (reference sequence). The length of the CDR3 is 15 residues. Trimming left V 2 bases short and J 3 bases short, with 14 bases between. CDR3: CASSLQGGGSYEQYF. DNA for the CDR3: TGTGCCAGCAGCTTACAGGGGGGTGGAAGCTACGAGCAGTACTTC.

This chain links TRBV11-1 with TRBJ1-6; D gene ambiguous. This CDR3 is built from 13 residues. Looked up from germline, CDR1 is SGHAT and CDR2 is FQDESV (reference sequence). V lost 3 bases, J lost 4 bases, and 4 bases lay in between. The CDR3 protein is CASSFRYNSPLHF. The DNA of the CDR3 is TGTGCCAGCAGCTTCAGATATAATTCACCCCTCCACTTT.